The source of this T cell receptor (beta chain) is a study of regulatory T cells in long-lasting Graves disease. The study's findings and limits: Study of thyroid tissue was not done, with only peripheral blood studied.

The CDR3 extends over 15 amino acids. Trimming left V 2 bases short and J 0 bases short, with 10 bases between. Germline loops: CDR1 DFQATT, CDR2 SNEGSKA (reference sequence). In its sample, this clonotype was seen a few times. What it binds is not known. Time point defined: persistent/refractory GD, antithyroid drugs over 5 years with positive TRAb. Isolated PBMC RNA provided the starting material for the TCR library. Library construction for TCR beta used iRepertoire HTBI primers and Arm-PCR of CDR3 regions. Original methodology: Overall, samples carried around 60 TRBV and about 14 TRBJ segments. TCRdb independently ran MiXCR on the multiplex PCR reads; one entry per CDR3 protein. TCRdb's processing, not the study's, gives the V and J calls here. This table has hundreds of thousands of distinct CDR3 sequences, around 23% appearing once.

The chain joins TRBV20-1 to TRBJ2-2, with D unresolved. The source material was peripheral blood mononuclear cells (PBMCs), sampled when the disease was refractory, from a patient treated with antithyroid drugs. This receptor was identified in a female donor with Graves disease. CDR3 nucleotides: TGCAGTGCTAGATGGCCTACAACGAACACCGGGGAGCTGTTTTTT. Translated, it gives CSARWPTTNTGELFF.